A single sample gave rise to the 26 T cell receptor beta chains below, sequenced in a study of T cell responses to AZD1222 COVID-19 vaccine. Measured with immunoSEQ multiplex PCR; TCRdb has only the in-frame clones, and not every one. This table has 94,000 or so clones, 85% to 90% appearing once. The sample here was peripheral blood, taken on day 0 of AZD1222 vaccination. These receptors were collected from an adult in good health.

This sequence joins TRBV7-9 and TRBJ2-1, with D possibly TRBD1 on 6 matching bases. The length of the CDR3 is 20 residues. Germline V lookup: CDR1 SEHNR, CDR2 FQNEAQ (reference sequence). With 5 bases removed from V and 4 bases from J, the gap between germline ends came to 30 bases. CDR3 residues: CASSKKGVGGRPINYNEQFF. The CDR3 DNA follows: TGTGCCAGCAGCAAAAAGGGGGTAGGTGGACGGCCCATTAATTACAATGAGCAGTTCTTC. The full variable domain, rest sourced from reference TRBV7-9 and TRBJ2-1, is DTGVSQNPRHKITKRGQNVTFRCDPISEHNRLYWYRQTLGQGPEFLTYFQNEAQLEKSRLLSDRFSAERPKGSFSTLEIQRTEQGDSAMYLCASSKKGVGGRPINYNEQFFGPGTRLTVL.

This clone was seen only once. The chain carries TRBV27 and TRBJ2-1; D gene ambiguous. CDR1 is MNHEY, CDR2 SMNVEV, per germline (reference sequence). This CDR3 is 13 amino acids long. The V gene lost 8 bases and the J gene lost 9 bases, with 17 bases spanning the gap. This CDR3 reads CASVLYGSGEQFF. The CDR3 nucleotides read TGTGCCAGCGTCCTCTATGGGTCAGGTGAGCAGTTCTTC.

The V call is TRBV2, the J call TRBJ2-7, with a possible D match to TRBD2 (5 bases). The CDR3 totals 15 residues. CDR1 SNHLY and CDR2 FYNNEI come from the germline V gene. V dropped 3 bases and J dropped 0 bases, with 12 bases sitting between them. The CDR3, as DNA: TGTGCCAGCAGTGACCTCCCCAGCGGCTCCTACGAGCAGTACTTC. Translated: CASSDLPSGSYEQYF.

This clone was seen a single time. The chain uses TRBV28 and TRBJ1-4; maybe TRBD1 (5 bases). This CDR3 has 16 amino acids. V was clipped by 3 bases and J by 5 bases, with 16 bases between them. CDR1 and CDR2 from the germline V gene are MDHEN and SYDVKM. This chain's CDR3 is CASSFTQGLGNEKLFF. CDR3 nucleotide sequence: TGTGCCAGCAGTTTTACCCAGGGCCTGGGGAATGAAAAACTGTTTTTT. Supplemented by reference TRBV28 and TRBJ1-4, the full variable domain reads DVKVTQSSRYLVKRTGEKVFLECVQDMDHENMFWYRQDPGLGLRLIYFSYDVKMKEKGDIPEGYSVSREKKERFSLILESASTNQTSMYLCASSFTQGLGNEKLFFGSGTQLSVL.

CDR3 loop: CATSEGDRSYEQYF. The CDR3 DNA is TGTGCCACCAGTGAGGGGGACCGCTCCTACGAGCAGTACTTC. The rearrangement links TRBV24-1 to TRBJ2-7; perhaps D is TRBD1 or TRBD2 (5 bases each). The ends were cut back, 4 bases at V and 0 bases at J, with 9 bases in the middle. This CDR3 comprises 14 residues. Looked up from germline, CDR1 is KGHDR and CDR2 is SFDVKD.

The chain employs TRBV4-2 and TRBJ2-5, with 12 bases that match TRBD2. CDR3 size: 16 residues. V shed 6 bases and J 1 base; nucleotides not matched to a gene: 6. The germline V gene has CDR1 LGHNA and CDR2 YNFKEQ. Here the CDR3 reads CASRGTSGRTQETQYF. CDR3 bases: TGTGCCAGCAGGGGGACTAGCGGGCGGACCCAAGAGACCCAGTACTTC.

This clone was recorded only once. The V gene is TRBV28, the J gene TRBJ2-7; D is possibly TRBD1 (6 bases). Trimming stripped 5 bases from V and 3 bases from J, with 14 bases between. From germline, CDR1 is MDHEN and CDR2 SYDVKM. The CDR3 length is 14 residues. CDR3 loop: CASSLAGTFYEQYF. Here the CDR3 DNA reads TGTGCCAGCAGTCTGGCCGGGACATTCTACGAGCAGTACTTC.

This rearrangement joins TRBV18 to TRBJ2-1, with 7 positions matching TRBD2. CDR1 and CDR2 from the germline V gene are KGHSH and LQKENI. Losses at the gene ends were 8 bases for V and 1 base for J; bases not matched to a gene: 5. CDR3 size: 14 residues. The CDR3 protein is CASHWGGSYNEQFF. The CDR3, as DNA: TGTGCCAGCCATTGGGGGGGTTCCTACAATGAGCAGTTCTTC.

The chain combines TRBV30 with TRBJ2-3; a weak D match, TRBD1 (6 bases). Germline V lookup: CDR1 GTSNPN, CDR2 SVGIG (reference sequence). Trimming took off 1 base at V and 4 bases at J, with 15 bases between the two ends. This CDR3 spans 15 amino acids. In DNA form, the CDR3 reads TGTGCCTGGAGTGGTGACTCTGGGGGCCCAGATACGCAGTATTTT. Translating gives CAWSGDSGGPDTQYF.

The chain uses TRBV10-3 and TRBJ1-1; perhaps TRBD1 as D (6 bases). This CDR3 is 12 amino acids long. Germline values: CDR1 ENHRY, CDR2 SYGVKD. V lost 4 bases, J lost 11 bases, and 14 bases lay in between. The CDR3 loop is CAISGGATAAFF. CDR3 sequence (DNA): TGTGCCATCAGTGGGGGGGCCACGGCGGCTTTCTTT.

V gene TRBV19 combines with J gene TRBJ2-1; D is perhaps TRBD1 or TRBD2 (5 bases each). The germline gives CDR1 LNHDA, CDR2 SQIVND (reference sequence). This CDR3 is 15 amino acids long. The V and J ends lost 3 bases and 1 base respectively, with 10 bases between them. The CDR3 nucleotides read TGTGCCAGTAGTATGACAGCGGATTCCTACAATGAGCAGTTCTTC. This gives the protein CASSMTADSYNEQFF.

The chain has TRBV28 and TRBJ2-7; weak D call: TRBD2 (5 bases). This CDR3 is built from 13 residues. Trimming removed 7 bases at V and 2 bases at J, with 12 bases between. The germline gives CDR1 MDHEN, CDR2 SYDVKM. The CDR3 coding sequence is TGTGCCAGCACCCTGACTACTCCCTACGAGCAGTACTTC. Its protein is CASTLTTPYEQYF. Drawing the rest from reference TRBV28 and TRBJ2-7, the complete variable domain is DVKVTQSSRYLVKRTGEKVFLECVQDMDHENMFWYRQDPGLGLRLIYFSYDVKMKEKGDIPEGYSVSREKKERFSLILESASTNQTSMYLCASTLTTPYEQYFGPGTRLTVT.

The J gene is TRBJ2-7, the V gene TRBV6-4; D gene uncertain. The germline CDR1 and CDR2 sequences are MRHNA and SNTAGT. This CDR3 comprises 14 residues. Trimming took off 3 bases at V and 6 bases at J, with 15 bases between the two ends. CDR3 protein: CASSDRASVGEQYF. CDR3 DNA: TGTGCCAGCAGTGATCGCGCTTCTGTAGGCGAGCAGTACTTC.

This chain uses TRBV24-1 with TRBJ2-7; TRBD2 matches at 10 bases. This CDR3 is built from 13 residues. Germline trimming cut 7 bases from V and 4 bases from J; bases unmatched to any gene: 3. Germline loops: CDR1 KGHDR, CDR2 SFDVKD. CDR3 sequence (DNA): TGTGCCACCAGCCTAGCGGGAGCTTACGAGCAGTACTTC. Translation gives CATSLAGAYEQYF.

The chain recombines TRBV9 with TRBJ2-5; 8 bases match TRBD2. Trimming cost V 0 bases and J 1 base; bases outside gene matches: 2. Germline CDR1 SGDLS, CDR2 YYNGEE. This CDR3 region has 15 residues. CDR3 bases: TGTGCCAGCAGCGTAGGAGCGGGAGCCCAAGAGACCCAGTACTTC. Its translation: CASSVGAGAQETQYF. Full variable domain (rest looked up from reference TRBV9 and TRBJ2-5): DSGVTQTPKHLITATGQRVTLRCSPRSGDLSVYWYQQSLDQGLQFLIQYYNGEERAKGNILERFSAQQFPDLHSELNLSSLELGDSALYFCASSVGAGAQETQYFGPGTRLLVL.

This clone is labeled hyperexpanded (1% or more). The genes are TRBV3-1 (or the pseudogene TRBV3-2) and TRBJ2-5; 9 bases match TRBD2. The length of the CDR3 is 17 residues. Per germline, CDR1 LGHDT and CDR2 YNNKEL (reference sequence). V was clipped by 3 bases and J by 4 bases; unmatched bases: 12. CDR3 in amino acids: CASSQGRRAGGVETQYF. CDR3 in DNA: TGTGCCAGCAGCCAGGGGCGGAGAGCGGGAGGAGTAGAGACCCAGTACTTC.

In this sample, this clone turned up a few times. The gene calls are TRBV4-3 and TRBJ2-1; either TRBD1 or TRBD2 may supply D (5 bases each). This CDR3 comprises 13 residues. Germline V gives CDR1 LGHNA, CDR2 YSLEER. V gave up 4 bases and J gave up 7 bases, with 11 bases separating them. Here the CDR3 reads CASSLQRGNEQFF. CDR3 in DNA: TGCGCCAGCAGCCTCCAGAGGGGAAATGAGCAGTTCTTC.

V is TRBV7-2 and J is TRBJ2-1; 11 bases agree with TRBD2. Germline V gene sequence: CDR1 SGHTA, CDR2 FQGNSA. The V gene end was trimmed by 0 bases and the J gene end by 8 bases; junction bases not matched to a gene: 6. The CDR3 sequence is 16 residues long. The CDR3 reads CASSLAASGGFDEQFF. CDR3 in DNA: TGTGCCAGCAGCTTAGCCGCTAGCGGGGGGTTCGATGAGCAGTTCTTC.

Worth noting for this clone: At the DNA level, this CDR3 is encoded by other sequences in the same sample as well. The chain employs TRBV28 and TRBJ2-7; a possible D gene is TRBD2 (6 bases). The germline V and J ends were trimmed by 2 bases and 4 bases, with 12 bases remaining between them. Germline V lookup: CDR1 MDHEN, CDR2 SYDVKM. The CDR3 sequence is 14 residues long. In DNA form, the CDR3 reads TGTGCCAGCAGTTTAGGGGGGAGTGCGTACGAGCAGTACTTC. Translation gives CASSLGGSAYEQYF.

The chain recombines TRBV7-3 with TRBJ2-7, with TRBD2 identical over 11 bases. The CDR3 is 14 residues long. Trimming cost V 3 bases and J 3 bases; bases outside gene matches: 1. Per the germline V gene, CDR1 is SGHTA and CDR2 is FQGTGA. CDR3 bases: TGTGCCAGCAGCTTGACTAGCGGGAACTACGAGCAGTACTTC. It specifies CASSLTSGNYEQYF.

The chain recombines TRBV4-3 with TRBJ2-5, with 8 bases matching TRBD2. V lost 4 bases to trimming and J lost 2 bases; unmatched junction nucleotides: 6. CDR1 and CDR2 from the germline V gene are LGHNA and YSLEER. This CDR3 has 15 amino acids. CDR3 DNA: TGCGCCAGCAGCCTGTCCGGGGGGGGGCAAGAGACCCAGTACTTC. This codes for CASSLSGGGQETQYF.

V gene TRBV27 combines with J gene TRBJ2-3; 8 bases map to TRBD2. V gave up 7 bases and J gave up 4 bases; unmatched junction bases: 13. This CDR3 comprises 16 residues. Per the germline V gene, CDR1 is MNHEY and CDR2 is SMNVEV (reference sequence). Here the CDR3 reads CASTHSGMQFSDTQYF. CDR3 nucleotides: TGTGCCAGCACTCATAGCGGGATGCAATTTTCAGATACGCAGTATTTT.

This chain links TRBV2 with TRBJ1-5; D is ambiguous. The CDR3 is 12 residues long. The V end lost 8 bases, the J end lost 9 bases, and 14 bases lay between the germline ends. Germline V gives CDR1 SNHLY, CDR2 FYNNEI. In nucleotides, the CDR3 is TGTGCCAGCGCCGTGGACCACTCGCCCCAGCATTTT. Translating gives CASAVDHSPQHF.

This rearrangement joins TRBV28 to TRBJ1-5; 11 nucleotides match TRBD1. The germline CDR1 and CDR2 sequences are MDHEN and SYDVKM. V lost 7 bases, J lost 3 bases, and 8 bases stayed unmatched. This CDR3 has 16 residues. This chain's CDR3 is CASTTWGQGDNQPQHF. The CDR3 nucleotides are TGTGCCAGCACCACGTGGGGACAGGGGGACAATCAGCCCCAGCATTTT.

This rearrangement joins TRBV27 to TRBJ2-7, with D unresolved. The CDR3 contains 16 residues. Germline CDR1 MNHEY, CDR2 SMNVEV (reference sequence). Trimming cost V 5 bases and J 4 bases, with 21 bases left between them. CDR3 residues: CASSLRWSPDSYEQYF. DNA for the CDR3: TGTGCCAGCAGTCTCCGGTGGAGTCCTGACTCGTACGAGCAGTACTTC.

This sequence joins TRBV14 and TRBJ2-1, with D perhaps TRBD2 (5 bases). The CDR3 sequence is 17 residues long. The V gene's germline CDR1 is SGHDN and CDR2 FVKESK. Trimming took off 0 bases at V and 6 bases at J, with 18 bases between the two ends. Here the CDR3 reads CASSQEPSGRKTNEQFF. In DNA form, the CDR3 reads TGTGCCAGCAGCCAAGAGCCCAGCGGACGCAAAACCAATGAGCAGTTCTTC.